Listed below are T cell receptor beta chains from one sample, sequenced in a study of tumor-infiltrating lymphocytes in primary liver carcinoma. A single record per CDR3 protein comes from TCRdb applying MiXCR to the multiplex PCR reads. The sample has approximately 53,000 distinct CDR3 sequences, around 82% seen once. Sequencing was carried out using liver tumor tissue from sampling region 5. The receptors here all came from a man aged 35 to 55 with primary liver carcinoma and hepatitis B virus infection. CDR3s include the opening cysteine and the closing phenylalanine or tryptophan. A D gene is named only where the DNA matches it firmly. For some rows the clone size is stated as once, few or many, or as a class when expanded; others skip it.

size,J,D,V,CDR3,DNA
NA,TRBJ2-5,NA,TRBV10-3,CAIEGGALQETQYF,TGTGCCATCGAAGGGGGGGCCCTACAAGAGACCCAGTATTTC
NA,TRBJ2-1,TRBD2,TRBV29-1,CSIQTTSGNEQIF,TGCAGCATCCAAACCACTAGCGGCAATGAGCAGATTTTC
NA,TRBJ2-7,TRBD2,TRBV11-2,CASSILARGYEQYF,TGTGCAAGCAGCATACTAGCGCGAGGCTACGAGCAGTACTTC
once,TRBJ2-5,TRBD1,TRBV6-1,CASMGSHRGETQYF,TGTGCCAGCATGGGTTCCCACAGGGGTGAGACCCAGTACTTC
medium-sized,TRBJ2-5,NA,TRBV19,CASRQAGETQYF,TGTGCCAGTCGACAGGCTGGGGAGACCCAGTACTTC
NA,TRBJ2-1,NA,TRBV29-1,CSAPDGGQVGEQLF,TGCAGCGCCCCGGATGGCGGCCAGGTAGGAGAGCAGCTCTTC
NA,TRBJ2-7,NA,TRBV5-1,CVSSFAGINSYEHYF,TGCGTCAGCAGCTTCGCCGGGATAAACTCCTACGAGCACTACTTC
NA,TRBJ2-2,TRBD1,TRBV2,CASSGQGDTGELFF,TGTGCCAGCAGTGGACAGGGAGACACCGGGGAGCTGTTTTTT
NA,TRBJ2-2,NA,TRBV7-3,CASSYSTWELFF,TGTGCCAGCAGCTACTCCACCTGGGAGCTTTTTTTT
NA,TRBJ2-3,TRBD2,TRBV5-1,CASNILAGTDTQYF,TGCGCCAGCAACATACTAGCGGGCACAGATACGCAGTATTTT
many,TRBJ1-2,NA,TRBV6-1,CASTTTAGDYGYTF,TGTGCCAGCACCACAACGGCAGGGGACTATGGCTACACCTTC
NA,TRBJ1-2,NA,TRBV5-5,CGSSAGTLNYVYTF,TGTGGCAGTAGCGCTGGGACACTTAACTATGTCTACACCTTC
NA,TRBJ1-1,NA,TRBV4-2,CATSQEAVGGWSLPPVF,TGTGCCACCAGTCAAGAGGCCGTCGGGGGCTGGTCGCTTCCTCCAGTCTTT
NA,TRBJ1-5,NA,TRBV12-3/TRBV12-4,CASSTTPVQGNQSQHF,TGTGCCAGCAGTACAACTCCGGTACAGGGCAATCAGTCCCAGCATTTT
many,TRBJ1-2,TRBD1,TRBV28,CASSFAGTGILYYGYTF,TGTGCCAGCAGTTTCGCCGGGACAGGGATTCTCTACTATGGCTACACCTTC
NA,TRBJ1-1,NA,TRBV6-2/TRBV6-3,CASRRGGMNVEAFF,TGCGCCAGTCGCCGAGGGGGGATGAACGTTGAAGCTTTCTTT
once,TRBJ2-7,NA,TRBV28,CASSGDRSYEQYF,TGTGCCAGCAGCGGGGACCGCTCATACGAGCAATACTTC
NA,TRBJ2-1,NA,TRBV29-1,CSVDLLDASSYNEQLF,TGCAGCGTTGATCTTCTGGACGCCAGCTCATACAATGAGCAGTTGTTC
NA,TRBJ2-3,TRBD1,TRBV20-1,CSASRGRGDTQYF,TGCAGTGCTAGCAGGGGGCGGGGAGATACGCAGTATTTT
NA,TRBJ1-1,TRBD1,TRBV4-1,CASSLATGALNTEAFF,TGCGCCAGCAGCCTCGCTACAGGGGCCCTGAACACTGAAGCTTTCTTT
NA,TRBJ2-1,TRBD2,TRBV24-1,CATSEYYTTSSYNEQFF,TGTGCCACCAGTGAATATTATACGACTAGCTCCTACAACGAGCAGTTCTTC
NA,TRBJ2-3,NA,TRBV4-3,CASRQRAFTDTRYF,TGCGCCAGCAGGCAACGGGCTTTCACAGATACGCGGTATTTT
NA,TRBJ2-3,NA,TRBV4-3,CASSQDLPSGTGWRADTQYF,TGCGCCAGCAGCCAAGATCTTCCCTCCGGGACTGGCTGGAGGGCAGATACGCAGTATTTT
many,TRBJ1-2,NA,TRBV10-3,CAISVSQLADGFTF,TGTGCCATCAGTGTGTCCCAATTGGCGGATGGCTTCACCTTC
NA,TRBJ2-7,NA,TRBV5-8,CASSLGGLARGTSYEQYF,TGTGCCAGCAGCTTGGGGGGCCTAGCGCGAGGCACCTCCTACGAGCAGTACTTC
NA,TRBJ1-5,NA,TRBV29-1,CSVGDVDNQPQHF,TGCAGCGTAGGGGACGTGGACAATCAGCCCCAGCATTTT
once,TRBJ2-2,NA,TRBV2,CARSPTVSNSGELFF,TGTGCCAGGAGCCCGACAGTCTCGAACAGCGGGGAGCTGTTTTTT
NA,TRBJ2-1,TRBD2,TRBV5-5,CASSGGLVGENEQFF,TGTGCCAGCAGCGGTGGACTAGTGGGAGAAAACGAGCAGTTCTTC
NA,TRBJ2-7,TRBD1,TRBV14,CASSHPGQDSYEHYF,TGTGCCAGCAGCCACCCCGGACAGGACTCGTACGAGCATTACTTC
NA,TRBJ1-5,NA,TRBV29-1,CSVVGTPGQPQRF,TGCAGCGTTGTGGGGACCCCAGGACAGCCTCAGCGTTTT
NA,TRBJ2-7,TRBD1,TRBV14,CASSNRGTGAERYF,TGTGCCAGCAGCAATAGGGGTACAGGGGCCGAGCGGTACTTC
few,TRBJ2-1,NA,TRBV6-1,CASSGGTANYNEQFF,TGTGCCAGCAGTGGCGGGACTGCTAACTACAATGAGCAGTTCTTC
NA,TRBJ2-1,TRBD2,TRBV29-1,CSYIAPPSGKREQFF,TGCAGCTATATAGCACCGCCTAGCGGGAAACGGGAGCAGTTCTTC
NA,TRBJ2-3,TRBD2,TRBV12-3/TRBV12-4,CASEEGRELPDMQYF,TGTGCCAGCGAGGAGGGGCGGGAGTTACCAGATATGCAGTATTTT
few,TRBJ1-4,NA,TRBV29-1,CSATGIRATNEKLFF,TGCAGCGCCACAGGGATCAGAGCAACTAATGAAAAACTGTTTTTT
many,TRBJ2-7,NA,TRBV25-1,CASSVGLVRGEQYF,TGTGCCAGCAGTGTCGGACTCGTCCGGGGGGAGCAGTACTTC
NA,TRBJ2-6,NA,TRBV11-2,CARSSWVANLSGANVLNF,TGTGCCAGGAGCAGCTGGGTAGCAAATCTCTCTGGGGCCAACGTCCTGAATTTC
few,TRBJ2-3,NA,TRBV6-1,CASSRRDTQYF,TGTGCCAGCAGCCGCAGAGATACGCAGTATTTT
NA,TRBJ2-5,NA,TRBV12-3/TRBV12-4,CAFSRSGTETQYF,TGTGCCTTCAGCCGAAGCGGGACAGAGACCCAGTATTTC
NA,TRBJ1-2,TRBD1,TRBV29-1,CSVEKSQGGRDYGYTF,TGCAGCGTTGAGAAAAGTCAGGGGGGCAGGGACTATGGCTACACCTTC
NA,TRBJ2-7,NA,TRBV11-2,CASSSNVNSYEQYF,TGTGCCAGCAGCTCTAACGTGAATTCCTACGAGCAGTACTTC
medium-sized,TRBJ2-5,TRBD2,TRBV12-3/TRBV12-4,CASIPREDLLTQYF,TGTGCCAGCATCCCCCGGGAGGATCTGTTGACCCAGTACTTC
NA,TRBJ2-3,NA,TRBV6-1,CASSDWADMQYF,TGTGCTAGCAGTGATTGGGCAGATATGCAGTATTTT
NA,TRBJ2-5,NA,TRBV7-8,CAGKQGATQETQYF,TGTGCCGGCAAGCAAGGGGCAACCCAAGAGACCCAGTACTTC
NA,TRBJ1-2,NA,TRBV29-1,CSVKFGESIYGCTF,NA
NA,TRBJ2-7,TRBD1,TRBV4-2,CASSQDPGQGTVEQYF,TGTGCCAGCAGCCAAGACCCCGGACAGGGAACAGTCGAGCAGTACTTC
NA,TRBJ1-2,NA,TRBV7-9,CASSPEGRLSQYGYTF,TGTGCCAGCAGCCCCGAGGGCAGGCTGTCCCAGTATGGCTACACCTTC
NA,TRBJ2-5,NA,TRBV14,CASSQEKLPRREIKYF,TGTGCCAGCAGCCAAGAGAAACTACCGAGACGGGAGATCAAGTACTTC
NA,TRBJ2-3,NA,TRBV11-1,CASSLSRESTCTQYF,TGTGCCAGCAGTTTGTCGAGGGAGAGCACATGTACGCAGTATTTT